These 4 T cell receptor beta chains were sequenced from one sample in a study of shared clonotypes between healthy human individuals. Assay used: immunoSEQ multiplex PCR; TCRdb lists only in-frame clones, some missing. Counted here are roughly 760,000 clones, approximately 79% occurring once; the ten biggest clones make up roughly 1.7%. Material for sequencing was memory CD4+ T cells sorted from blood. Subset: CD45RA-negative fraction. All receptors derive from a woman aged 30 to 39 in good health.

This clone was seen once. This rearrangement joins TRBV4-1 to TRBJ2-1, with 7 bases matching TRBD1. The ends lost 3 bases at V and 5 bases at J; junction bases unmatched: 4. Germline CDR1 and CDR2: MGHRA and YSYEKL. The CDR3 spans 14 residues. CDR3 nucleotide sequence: TGCGCCAGCAGCCAGCCGGGACAGAACAATGAGCAGTTCTTC. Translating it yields CASSQPGQNNEQFF.

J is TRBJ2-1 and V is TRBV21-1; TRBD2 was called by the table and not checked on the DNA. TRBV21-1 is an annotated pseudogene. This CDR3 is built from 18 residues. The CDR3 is CASSKTPLAASSYNEQFF. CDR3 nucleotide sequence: TGTGCCAGCAGCAAAACTCCACTAGCGGCAAGCTCCTACAATGAGCAGTTCTTC.

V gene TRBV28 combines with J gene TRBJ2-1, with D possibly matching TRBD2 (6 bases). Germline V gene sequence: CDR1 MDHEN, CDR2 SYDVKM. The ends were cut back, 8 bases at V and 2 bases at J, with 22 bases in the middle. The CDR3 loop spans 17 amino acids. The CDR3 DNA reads TGTGCCAGCCGCCTCCCCCTAGCGACGGTGGCCTACAATGAGCAGTTCTTC. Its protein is CASRLPLATVAYNEQFF.

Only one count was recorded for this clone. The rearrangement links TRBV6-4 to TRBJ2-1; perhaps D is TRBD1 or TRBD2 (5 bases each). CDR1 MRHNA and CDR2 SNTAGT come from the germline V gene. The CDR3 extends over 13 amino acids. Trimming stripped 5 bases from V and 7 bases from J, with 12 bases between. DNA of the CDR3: TGTGCCAGCAGTACCACCTGGGGGAATGAGCAGTTCTTC. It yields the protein CASSTTWGNEQFF.